A single sample is the source of the 9 T cell receptor beta chains below, sequenced in a study of PD-1 blockade in classical Hodgkin lymphoma. Each patient experienced a relapse that followed autologous stem cell transplantation, and brentuximab vedotin exposure varied. Assay used: immunoSEQ multiplex PCR; TCRdb lists only in-frame clones, some missing. The sample lists about 43,000 clones; 65% to 85% were seen once. This material consisted of peripheral blood mononuclear cells (PBMCs), taken at baseline. Source of these receptors: a human donor with classical Hodgkin lymphoma.

The table lists this clone with a few counts. The genes are TRBV9 and TRBJ1-1; the D gene is possibly TRBD1 (5 bases). Germline assignment: CDR1 SGDLS and CDR2 YYNGEE. The CDR3 sequence is 13 residues long. V lost 7 bases to trimming and J lost 5 bases, with 15 bases between them. The chain's CDR3 is CASGGGLETEAFF. CDR3 in DNA: TGTGCCAGCGGCGGGGGGTTGGAAACTGAAGCTTTCTTT.

The chain uses TRBV12-2 and TRBJ2-1. TRBV12-2 is a recognized pseudogene. The CDR3 has 13 amino acids. For the CDR3, the DNA is TGTGCAAGTCGCTCCCGGACCGGGAATGAGCAGTTCTTC. Residues: CASRSRTGNEQFF.

The V and J genes are TRBV6-1 and TRBJ1-1; D gene uncertain. The germline V and J ends were trimmed by 1 base and 4 bases, with 13 bases remaining between them. CDR3 length: 15 residues. Germline V CDR1 and CDR2: MNHNS, SASEGT. CDR3 sequence: CASSEVVGLATEAFF. The CDR3 DNA reads TGTGCCAGCAGTGAAGTTGTAGGGCTCGCCACTGAAGCTTTCTTT.

The CDR3 DNA reads TGTGCCAGCAGGCTGGGAGGGACTGAAGCTTTCTTT. Residues: CASRLGGTEAFF. V is TRBV6-1 and J is TRBJ1-1; D not certain. CDR1 MNHNS and CDR2 SASEGT come from the germline V gene. V was trimmed by 6 bases and J by 5 bases, leaving 10 bases between them. The CDR3 is 12 amino acids.

This clone came up a few times. The chain joins TRBV7-6 to TRBJ2-1; D is unresolved. The CDR3 runs 16 residues. The V end was cut by 5 bases, the J end by 0 bases, with 14 bases between. Germline CDR1 and CDR2: SGHVS and FNYEAQ. This CDR3 is CASSRRRQSSYNEQFF. The CDR3 bases are TGTGCCAGCAGCCGTCGGCGGCAGAGCTCCTACAATGAGCAGTTCTTC.

J is TRBJ2-1 and V is TRBV6-5, with a possible D match to TRBD1 (5 bases). Looked up from germline, CDR1 is MNHEY and CDR2 is SVGAGI. The CDR3 extends over 12 amino acids. Trimming shortened V by 6 bases and J by 6 bases, and 9 bases separated the two germline ends. The CDR3 bases are TGTGCCAGCAGGGGGCAGGTCAATGAGCAGTTCTTC. Translating it yields CASRGQVNEQFF.

The table lists this clone with a count of one. The chain combines TRBV7-3 with TRBJ2-1; TRBD1 might be the D (5 bases). CDR1 is SGHTA and CDR2 is FQGTGA in the germline V gene. Trimming took 3 bases from V and 5 from J, leaving 8 bases between them. The CDR3 contains 13 residues. CDR3 bases: TGTGCCAGCAGCTTTTCAGGGAACAATGAGCAGTTCTTC. Encoded protein: CASSFSGNNEQFF. The full variable domain, rest sourced from reference TRBV7-3 and TRBJ2-1, is GAGVSQTPSNKVTEKGKYVELRCDPISGHTALYWYRQSLGQGPEFLIYFQGTGAADDSGLPNDRFFAVRPEGSVSTLKIQRTERGDSAVYLCASSFSGNNEQFFGPGTRLTVL.

The V call is TRBV6-5, the J call TRBJ2-1, with 10 bases lining up with TRBD2. The CDR3 length is 16 residues. Germline-derived CDR1 and CDR2 are MNHEY and SVGAGI. J lost 7 bases, V lost 2 bases, and 8 bases had no gene match. Here the CDR3 reads CASSYGLASGRNEQFF. DNA of the CDR3: TGTGCCAGCAGTTACGGTTTGGCTAGCGGGAGAAATGAGCAGTTCTTC.

V usage is TRBV19 and J usage is TRBJ1-4; D may be TRBD1 (5 bases). V lost 5 bases and J 8 bases, leaving 18 bases between the germline ends. The CDR3 sequence is 15 residues long. Per the germline V gene, CDR1 is LNHDA and CDR2 is SQIVND (reference sequence). CDR3 DNA sequence: TGTGCCAGTAGTCCTCGGGGCAGTAGTGGGGAAAAACTGTTTTTT. As protein: CASSPRGSSGEKLFF.